This T cell receptor (beta chain) emerged from a study of blood T cell repertoires in COVID-19. Study in general: The samples span acute and convalescent COVID-19 from the United States, Italy and Spain. The analysed material was cDNA or gDNA that came from T cells, B-cell-depleted T cells, or PBMCs.

Enrolled during active infection, Seattle patients were then followed longitudinally. Trimming removed 2 bases at V and 4 bases at J, with 7 bases between. This CDR3 is 13 amino acids long. Germline V gives CDR1 MRHNA, CDR2 SNTAGT. Per the original methods: Nucleated cell counts were estimated from reference gene primer amplification. Only in-frame clones appear in the TCRdb table, and some are missing; sequencing was by immunoSEQ multiplex PCR. That table supplies the V and J calls and clone size; D and trimming were determined from the DNA. The sample gives about 170,000 clones, about 85% of which show up once; 6.9% is in the top ten.

The specimen sequenced was peripheral blood. The clonotype was recovered from an older man with COVID-19, enrolled during active disease. The gene calls are TRBV6-4 and TRBJ2-3; D possibly corresponds to TRBD2 (5 bases). The CDR3 sequence is CASSDEGSDTQYF. As DNA, the CDR3 is TGTGCCAGCAGTGACGAGGGATCAGATACGCAGTATTTT.